The clone carrying this TCR beta chain occurred once. Its antigen remains unidentified. V was pared by 5 bases and J by 0 bases, with 20 bases between. This CDR3 is built from 17 residues. Germline values: CDR1 SGHVS, CDR2 FNYEAQ. These data are taken from a study of cytotoxic CD8 clonotypes in ibrutinib-treated CLL. In the study overall: An average of about 250,000 productive templates and tens of thousands of productive rearrangements was obtained per sample.

Study observations and caveats: In sustained-remission versus progressing patients, sampling times differed. Whereas clonality rose at ibrutinib response, it declined toward baseline at progression.

This table comes from immunoSEQ multiplex PCR, and its TCRdb copy is limited to in-frame clones, with some not included. The profile shows 130,000 to 150,000 clones, around three quarters of them singletons. The starting material was PBMCs, obtained after 12 months of ibrutinib treatment. The chain recombines TRBV7-6 with TRBJ2-7; weak D call: TRBD1 (6 bases). The TCR comes from a human donor with chronic lymphocytic leukemia. CDR3 sequence (DNA): TGTGCCAGCAGCCAAAATTATGGCCAGGGGAGCTCCTACGAGCAGTACTTC. Protein sequence: CASSQNYGQGSSYEQYF.